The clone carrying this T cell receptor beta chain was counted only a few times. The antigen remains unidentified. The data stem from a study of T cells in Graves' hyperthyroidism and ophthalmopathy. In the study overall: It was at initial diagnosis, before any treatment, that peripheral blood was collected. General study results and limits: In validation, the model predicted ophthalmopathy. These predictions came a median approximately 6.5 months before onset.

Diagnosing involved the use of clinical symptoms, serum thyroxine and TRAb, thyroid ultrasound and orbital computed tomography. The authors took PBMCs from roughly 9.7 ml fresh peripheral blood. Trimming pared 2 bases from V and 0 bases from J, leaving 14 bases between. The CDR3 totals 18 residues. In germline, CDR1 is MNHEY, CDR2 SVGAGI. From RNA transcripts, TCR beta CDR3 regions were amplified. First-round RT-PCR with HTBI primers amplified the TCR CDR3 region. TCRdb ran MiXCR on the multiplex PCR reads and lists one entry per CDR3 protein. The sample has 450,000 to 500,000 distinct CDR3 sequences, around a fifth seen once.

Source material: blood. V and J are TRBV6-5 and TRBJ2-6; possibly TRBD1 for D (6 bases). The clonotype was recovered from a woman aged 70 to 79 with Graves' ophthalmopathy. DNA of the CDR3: TGTGCCAGCAGTTACCTAACAGGGCTAAGCTCTGGGGCCAACGTCCTGACTTTC. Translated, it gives CASSYLTGLSSGANVLTF.